The clone carrying this T cell receptor (beta chain) was seen repeatedly, ten times or more. Its antigen is unidentified. CDR3 size: 13 residues. V lost 4 bases and J lost 7, with 13 bases in between. Per germline, CDR1 SGHTA and CDR2 FQGNSA. This entry comes from a study of T cell repertoires in cytomegalovirus infection. On the study more broadly: TCR beta signatures that were public indicated CMV infection and matching HLA type. Overall study results and limits: Ex vivo responses were dominated by HLA-C-restricted CMV-specific TCR beta clonotypes.

TCRdb fed the reads into MiXCR, producing one record per CDR3 protein. The top ten clones hold about a sixth of a sample with 120,000 to 150,000 distinct CDR3 sequences, about 6.5% of them seen once. The clonotype was recovered from a human donor in good health (CMV status not recorded). Some clones in this sample may be carry-over from other donors' samples. The sample was PBMCs. V gene TRBV7-2 combines with J gene TRBJ2-5; D uncertain. The CDR3 sequence is CASSWTVLVTQYF. Here the CDR3 DNA reads TGTGCCAGCAGCTGGACCGTGCTAGTGACCCAGTACTTC. The entire variable domain, with the rest obtained from reference TRBV7-2 and TRBJ2-5, is as follows: GAGVSQSPSNKVTEKGKDVELRCDPISGHTALYWYRQSLGQGLEFLIYFQGNSAPDKSGLPSDRFSAERTGGSVSTLTIQRTQQEDSAVYLCASSWTVLVTQYFGPGTRLLVL.